The 24 T cell receptor beta chains below all came from one sample that was sequenced in a study of T-cell reconstitution after alpha-beta-depleted transplantation in children. Unique molecular identifiers featured in how the TCRbeta library was prepared. TCRdb re-analysed the PCR reads in MiXCR, keeping a single row per CDR3 protein. The sample has about 610,000 distinct CDR3 sequences; more than 20% are singletons. This sample comprised PBMCs, obtained before TCRalphabeta/CD19-depleted stem cell transplant. These receptors were taken from a boy under two years old with Wiskott-Aldrich syndrome, due to receive a stem cell transplant.

This clonotype was observed a handful of times. V and J are TRBV7-6 and TRBJ1-1, with 9 bases identical to TRBD1. J gave up 0 bases and V 11 bases, and 7 bases lay outside the gene matches. CDR3 size: 14 residues. CDR1 is SGHVS and CDR2 is FNYEAQ in the germline V gene. In DNA form, the CDR3 reads TGTGCCGAGCGGGACAGGGTGGTGAACACTGAAGCTTTCTTT. Translation gives CAERDRVVNTEAFF.

This clonotype has a handful of counts. CDR3: CASSIRTGQGEKLFF. CDR3 in DNA: TGTGCCAGCAGCATCCGGACAGGTCAAGGTGAAAAACTGTTTTTT. This rearrangement joins TRBV5-5 to TRBJ1-4; 7 bases line up with TRBD1. J was trimmed by 7 bases and V by 4 bases; bases with no gene match: 10. CDR1 SGHKS and CDR2 YYEKEE come from the germline V gene (reference sequence). The CDR3 is 15 amino acids.

The chain uses TRBV5-1 and TRBJ2-4; 9 positions agree with TRBD2. The CDR3 loop spans 18 amino acids. V lost 3 bases and J lost 7; bases outside the gene matches: 17. The germline CDR1 and CDR2 sequences are SGHRS and YFSETQ. Here the CDR3 DNA reads TGCGCCAGCAGCTCACAGGGAGTTCGGCGGGAGGGCCGGAACATTCAGTACTTC. Translation: CASSSQGVRREGRNIQYF.

The chain combines TRBV12-3 or TRBV12-4 with TRBJ2-5, with D unclear. Between the trimmed V and J ends, which lost 6 bases and 4 bases, there was a span of 9 bases. The CDR3 extends over 12 amino acids. The DNA of the CDR3 is TGTGCCAGCAGCCGATGGGGAGAGACCCAGTACTTC. Translation: CASSRWGETQYF.

This clonotype has a handful of counts. The V call is TRBV5-6, the J call TRBJ2-7; 7 nucleotides line up with TRBD1. Per the germline V gene, CDR1 is SGHDT and CDR2 is YYEEEE. The CDR3 covers 15 residues. V trimming: 0 bases; J trimming: 3 bases; junction bases outside the gene matches: 6. The CDR3, as DNA: TGTGCCAGCAGCTTGGATGGTCAGGGGGACTACGAGCAGTACTTC. This codes for CASSLDGQGDYEQYF.

CDR3 in amino acids: CASSPGLKPSSYEQYF. As DNA, the CDR3 is TGCGCCAGCAGCCCCGGACTCAAGCCGAGCTCCTACGAGCAGTACTTC. The V gene is TRBV5-1, the J gene TRBJ2-7; TRBD2 is a possible D gene (5 bases). CDR3 length equals 16 residues. The V gene lost 4 bases and the J gene lost 0 bases, with 17 bases spanning the gap. Germline V lookup: CDR1 SGHRS, CDR2 YFSETQ.

This clonotype was observed a few times. The chain has TRBV29-1 and TRBJ2-4; TRBD2 matches 7 bases. CDR3 length: 13 amino acids. V gave up 6 bases and J gave up 0 bases; unmatched junction bases: 2. Germline V gene sequence: CDR1 SQVTM, CDR2 ANQGSEA. This chain's CDR3 is CSVAGVAKNIQYF. The CDR3 DNA reads as TGCAGCGTCGCGGGGGTAGCCAAAAACATTCAGTACTTC.

This clonotype came up a few times. The chain uses TRBV5-1 and TRBJ2-1; 9 positions agree with TRBD2. Germline trimming cut 0 bases from V and 7 bases from J; bases unmatched to any gene: 5. The CDR3 totals 15 residues. Germline-derived CDR1 and CDR2 are SGHRS and YFSETQ. The CDR3 DNA follows: TGCGCCAGCAGCTTGGCGCTAGCGGGGCAGAATGAGCAGTTCTTC. It encodes CASSLALAGQNEQFF.

This clonotype showed up just a few times. The V and J genes are TRBV4-1 and TRBJ2-1; D may be TRBD2 (6 bases). This CDR3 is built from 16 residues. Germline CDR1 is MGHRA and CDR2 is YSYEKL. V shed 1 base and J shed 1 base, with 11 bases lying between them. The CDR3 DNA is TGCGCCAGCAGCCAAGGACTAGGCGGTTCCTACAATGAGCAGTTCTTC. This translates into CASSQGLGGSYNEQFF.

The V gene is TRBV7-2, the J gene TRBJ2-7; D possibly uses TRBD1 or TRBD2 (6 bases each). The CDR3 runs 16 residues. From germline, CDR1 is SGHTA and CDR2 FQGNSA. V gave up 5 bases and J gave up 4 bases, with 21 bases separating them. The CDR3 loop is CASSPTGLAKGYEQYF. CDR3 nucleotide sequence: TGTGCCAGCAGCCCAACAGGGCTAGCGAAGGGATACGAGCAGTACTTC.

This clonotype came up a few times. The rearrangement uses TRBV7-7 and TRBJ2-1, with TRBD2 matching over 11 bases. Germline trimming cut 5 bases from V and 7 bases from J; bases unmatched to any gene: 7. CDR1 is SSHAT and CDR2 is FNYEAQ in the germline V gene (reference sequence). The CDR3 has 15 residues. This CDR3 reads CASSATSGRGNEQFF. In DNA form, the CDR3 reads TGTGCCAGCAGCGCTACTAGCGGGAGAGGGAATGAGCAGTTCTTC.

In this sample, this clonotype turned up a few times. The J gene is TRBJ2-1, the V gene TRBV20-1, with TRBD2 as a possible D gene (5 bases). This CDR3 is 15 amino acids long. CDR1 DFQATT and CDR2 SNEGSKA come from the germline V gene (reference sequence). Trimming removed 0 bases at V and 0 bases at J, with 9 bases between. CDR3 DNA sequence: TGCAGTGCTAGAGATACAGCGGTCTCCTACAATGAGCAGTTCTTC. Translated, it gives CSARDTAVSYNEQFF.

The J gene is TRBJ2-7, the V gene TRBV5-1; D gene unclear. This CDR3 is built from 13 residues. V was cut by 2 bases and J by 2 bases, with 8 bases left in between. Germline CDR1 SGHRS, CDR2 YFSETQ. The CDR3 sequence: CASSFGATYEQYF. The DNA of the CDR3 is TGCGCCAGCAGCTTTGGCGCGACCTACGAGCAGTACTTC.

This clonotype was seen more than once but under ten times. V gene TRBV3-1 combines with J gene TRBJ1-2, with 8 bases identical to TRBD1. The germline CDR1 and CDR2 sequences are LGHDT and YNNKEL (reference sequence). The CDR3 runs 13 residues. J lost 7 bases, V lost 3 bases, and 4 bases had no gene match. The CDR3 DNA sequence: TGTGCCAGCAGCCAGTCAGGGGGCGGTGGCTACACCTTC. This translates into CASSQSGGGGYTF.

The rearrangement joins TRBV5-1 to TRBJ2-1; possible D gene TRBD2, 5 bases. The CDR3 is 12 amino acids. With 10 bases removed from V and 1 base from J, the gap between germline ends came to 9 bases. Germline-derived CDR1 and CDR2 are SGHRS and YFSETQ. The CDR3 spells CACRGSYNEQFF. The CDR3 bases are TGCGCCTGTCGAGGGTCCTACAATGAGCAGTTCTTC.

The chain couples TRBV28 to TRBJ2-1; D may be TRBD2 (5 bases). The CDR3 runs to 16 residues. Per germline, CDR1 MDHEN and CDR2 SYDVKM. Trimming took 5 bases from V and 4 from J, leaving 18 bases between them. The CDR3 DNA sequence: TGTGCCAGCAGTCCAGTCCCTCTGGCGGGTTACAATGAGCAGTTCTTC. Translating gives CASSPVPLAGYNEQFF.

This clonotype occurred a few times. The chain links TRBV7-9 to TRBJ1-6; D is uncertain. Germline lookup yields CDR1 SEHNR and CDR2 FQNEAQ (reference sequence). V was clipped by 7 bases and J by 8 bases, with 18 bases between them. The CDR3 length is 15 residues. This chain's CDR3 is CASTESPFLDSPLHF. The CDR3 region has the DNA TGTGCCAGCACCGAATCCCCTTTCCTGGATTCACCCCTCCACTTT.

This rearrangement joins TRBV6-8 to TRBJ2-3; TRBD2 matches 7 bases. Germline CDR1 is MNHGY and CDR2 is SAAAGT. This CDR3 spans 18 amino acids. V was clipped by 6 bases and J by 8 bases; unmatched bases: 23. DNA of the CDR3: TGTGCCAGCAGCCACTACCACCTACTAGCGAGGGGAAGGGGTACGCAGTATTTT. It encodes CASSHYHLLARGRGTQYF.

The J gene is TRBJ2-1, the V gene TRBV11-2; D is ambiguous. Trimming took off 5 bases at V and 8 bases at J, with 25 bases between the two ends. Germline values: CDR1 SGHAT, CDR2 FQNNGV. The CDR3 is 17 residues long. Written as DNA, the CDR3 is TGTGCCAGCAGCCAATACCTGCAGACCGTAAGGAACGATGAGCAGTTCTTC. It translates to CASSQYLQTVRNDEQFF.

The CDR3 sequence is CASTQDGVTYEQYF. The CDR3, as DNA: TGTGCCAGCACCCAGGACGGGGTGACCTACGAGCAGTACTTC. The V and J genes are TRBV12-3 or TRBV12-4 and TRBJ2-7; perhaps TRBD2 as D (5 bases). V dropped 7 bases and J dropped 2 bases, with 15 bases sitting between them. This CDR3 spans 14 amino acids.

In regard to this clonotype: Mismatch with germline at one junction end may stem from a read error. The J gene is TRBJ2-7, the V gene TRBV7-2; D may be TRBD2 (7 bases). The CDR3 is 15 residues long. Germline-derived CDR1 and CDR2 are SGHTA and FQGNSA. DNA for the CDR3: TGTGCCAGCAGCCGCGGGGGCCCCTTCTCCTACCAGCAGTACTTC. It encodes CASSRGGPFSYQQYF.

A single count supports this clonotype. J is TRBJ2-5 and V is TRBV5-1; 8 bases agree with TRBD2. With 0 bases clipped from V and 4 bases from J, the junction kept 5 bases outside the gene matches. This CDR3 has 15 amino acids. CDR1 is SGHRS, CDR2 YFSETQ, per germline. The chain's CDR3 is CASSLGVSGTETQYF. The CDR3 DNA sequence: TGCGCCAGCAGCTTGGGTGTTAGCGGGACAGAGACCCAGTACTTC.

This clonotype was seen a handful of times. The V gene is TRBV4-2, the J gene TRBJ2-3; no reliable D call. Between the trimmed V and J ends, which lost 1 base and 4 bases, there was a span of 6 bases. Germline loops: CDR1 LGHNA, CDR2 YNFKEQ. The CDR3 extends over 13 amino acids. CDR3 region: CASSQGFSDTQYF. The CDR3 region has the DNA TGTGCCAGCAGCCAAGGTTTCTCAGATACGCAGTATTTT.

This clonotype was recorded a few times. The DNA for the CDR3 is TGTGCCAGCAGCTTGGAGGGACAGTCTGGGGCCAACGTCCTGACTTTC. This gives the protein CASSLEGQSGANVLTF. The rearrangement links TRBV5-4 to TRBJ2-6; 7 positions agree with TRBD1. The germline V gene has CDR1 SGHNT and CDR2 YYREEE (reference sequence). This CDR3 is 16 amino acids long. V lost 0 bases and J lost 1; bases outside the gene matches: 1.